A single sample is the source of the 27 T cell receptor beta chains below, sequenced in a study of cytomegalovirus exposure and HLA in healthy donors. The PCR had 60 Vbeta and 13 Jbeta primers. The data were produced by immunoSEQ multiplex PCR, yet TCRdb's version contains in-frame clones alone and is incomplete. This table holds under 200,000 clones, about four fifths found once. Material for sequencing was PBMCs. The receptors derive from a man younger than 45 in good health and CMV-seronegative.

This clone was observed a handful of times. The chain links TRBV6-5 to TRBJ1-1; D perhaps matches TRBD1 (6 bases). V gave up 5 bases and J gave up 8 bases, with 15 bases separating them. The germline V gene has CDR1 MNHEY and CDR2 SVGAGI. This CDR3 contains 13 residues. CDR3 nucleotides: TGTGCCAGCAGTCAAGGGGGACTATCCGAAGCTTTCTTT. Translated, it gives CASSQGGLSEAFF.

The chain carries TRBV9 and TRBJ1-1; 7 bases line up with TRBD1. This CDR3 comprises 17 residues. V lost 3 bases and J lost 5; bases outside the gene matches: 16. CDR1 SGDLS and CDR2 YYNGEE come from the germline V gene. The CDR3 loop is CASSDTTGPPLGTEAFF. The CDR3 DNA reads TGTGCCAGCAGCGACACGACAGGGCCTCCTTTGGGTACTGAAGCTTTCTTT.

This sequence joins TRBV10-3 and TRBJ1-2; D may be TRBD1 (6 bases). Germline CDR1 ENHRY, CDR2 SYGVKD. Trimming shortened V by 5 bases and J by 3 bases, and 7 bases separated the two germline ends. This CDR3 contains 12 residues. The CDR3, as DNA: TGTGCCATCAGTCAGGGGTACTATGGCTACACCTTC. It specifies CAISQGYYGYTF.

This sequence joins TRBV6-6 and TRBJ2-3; 10 nucleotides align to TRBD2. The CDR3 has 16 residues. In germline, CDR1 is MNHNY, CDR2 SVGAGI (reference sequence). After removal of 0 bases from V and 3 bases from J, the junction contained 3 bases not matched to a gene. As DNA, the CDR3 is TGTGCCAGCAGTTACTCCGTAGCGGGAGGAACAGATACGCAGTATTTT. Translated, it gives CASSYSVAGGTDTQYF.

This clone was seen a handful of times. This CDR3 reads CASSQETGAANYGYTF. The CDR3 DNA is TGCGCCAGCAGCCAAGAGACAGGGGCTGCTAACTATGGCTACACCTTC. The chain uses TRBV4-3 and TRBJ1-2; 8 bases fit TRBD1. CDR1 LGHNA and CDR2 YSLEER come from the germline V gene. The CDR3 totals 16 residues. V shed 0 bases, J shed 0 bases, and the junction held 3 bases outside the gene matches.

CDR3 DNA: TGCGCCAGCAGCTTGGCGACAGGGGATGGAAACACCATATATTTT. Its protein is CASSLATGDGNTIYF. The chain couples TRBV5-1 to TRBJ1-3, with TRBD1 identical over 8 bases. Germline-derived CDR1 and CDR2 are SGHRS and YFSETQ. With V trimmed by 0 bases and J by 3 bases, 2 bases remained unmatched. This CDR3 is built from 15 residues.

The J gene is TRBJ2-3, the V gene TRBV5-1; 11 positions match TRBD2. The CDR3 has 18 amino acids. V lost 4 bases, J lost 6 bases, and 16 bases stayed unmatched. Per germline, CDR1 SGHRS and CDR2 YFSETQ. Written as DNA, the CDR3 is TGCGCCAGCAGCAGAAACCCTGGGACTAGCGGAGTGGGTGATACGCAGTATTTT. Protein sequence: CASSRNPGTSGVGDTQYF. Combining the CDR3 with reference TRBV5-1 and TRBJ2-3 gives the whole variable domain KAGVTQTPRYLIKTRGQQVTLSCSPISGHRSVSWYQQTPGQGLQFLFEYFSETQRNKGNFPGRFSGRQFSNSRSEMNVSTLELGDSALYLCASSRNPGTSGVGDTQYFGPGTRLTVL.

The gene calls are TRBV6-1 and TRBJ1-1, with 8 nucleotides matching TRBD1. The CDR3 spans 15 residues. CDR1 MNHNS and CDR2 SASEGT come from the germline V gene. V was clipped by 6 bases and J by 13 bases; unmatched bases: 19. CDR3 coding DNA: TGTGCCAGCAGGTCGGACAGGGTCGGCGTCGTAGGGGTTTTCTTT. As protein: CASRSDRVGVVGVFF.

V is TRBV2 and J is TRBJ1-2, with a tentative D call TRBD1 (5 bases). The CDR3 consists of 11 residues. Germline CDR1 reads SNHLY; CDR2 reads FYNNEI. Trimming shortened V by 9 bases and J by 4 bases, and 9 bases separated the two germline ends. CDR3 bases: TGTGCCAGGACAGCCCTCTATGGCTACACCTTC. This encodes CARTALYGYTF.

The chain couples TRBV30 to TRBJ1-5; D ambiguous. The CDR3 contains 13 residues. The V gene lost 1 base and the J gene lost 5 bases, with 9 bases spanning the gap. Germline CDR1 GTSNPN, CDR2 SVGIG (reference sequence). As DNA, the CDR3 is TGTGCCTGGAGTGCAGGAAGTGATCAGCCCCAGCATTTT. It yields the protein CAWSAGSDQPQHF. Based on the CDR3 plus reference TRBV30 and TRBJ1-5, the full variable domain is SQTIHQWPATLVQPVGSPLSLECTVEGTSNPNLYWYRQAAGRGLQLLFYSVGIGQISSEVPQNLSASRPQDRQFILSSKKLLLSDSGFYLCAWSAGSDQPQHFGDGTRLSIL.

The table lists this clone with a count of one. The chain recombines TRBV7-2 with TRBJ2-7; D may be TRBD2 (5 bases). Germline-derived CDR1 and CDR2 are SGHTA and FQGNSA. V gave up 0 bases and J gave up 3 bases, with 15 bases separating them. This CDR3 region has 16 residues. The CDR3 region has the DNA TGTGCCAGCAGCTTAGCGAGAGGGAAGGGCCACTACGAGCAGTACTTC. Translating gives CASSLARGKGHYEQYF.

The chain combines TRBV7-9 with TRBJ2-5; 9 bases match TRBD2. Germline V gives CDR1 SEHNR, CDR2 FQNEAQ (reference sequence). Losses at the gene ends were 4 bases for V and 1 base for J; bases not matched to a gene: 16. The CDR3 loop spans 19 amino acids. CDR3 region: CASSSPSGLAGLIQETQYF. The DNA for the CDR3 is TGTGCCAGCAGCTCACCGTCAGGTCTAGCGGGACTAATCCAAGAGACCCAGTACTTC.

CDR3 residues: CASSSRRGGGLATHNEQFF. In DNA, the CDR3 is TGTGCCAGCAGCTCCCGCCGAGGGGGGGGACTAGCGACACACAATGAGCAGTTCTTC. The chain combines TRBV7-6 with TRBJ2-1; TRBD2 aligns across 10 bases. This CDR3 has 19 residues. Germline CDR1 and CDR2: SGHVS and FNYEAQ. V was clipped by 4 bases and J by 5 bases; unmatched bases: 17.

The chain carries TRBV2 and TRBJ2-7; no firm D call. This CDR3 is 11 amino acids long. Germline V gene sequence: CDR1 SNHLY, CDR2 FYNNEI. The germline V and J ends were trimmed by 5 bases and 4 bases, with 6 bases remaining between them. The CDR3 nucleotides are TGTGCCAGCAGTCCCTTATACGAGCAGTACTTC. Its protein is CASSPLYEQYF.

This clone was seen a single time. The chain links TRBV9 to TRBJ2-2, with TRBD2 as a possible D gene (5 bases). V lost 0 bases, J lost 3 bases, and 6 bases lay in between. CDR1 is SGDLS and CDR2 is YYNGEE in the germline V gene. This CDR3 is 14 amino acids long. The DNA for the CDR3 is TGTGCCAGCAGCGTAGAGCGGTACACCGGGGAGCTGTTTTTT. Protein product: CASSVERYTGELFF.

The chain links TRBV10-3 to TRBJ2-7; a possible D gene is TRBD1 (6 bases). From germline, CDR1 is ENHRY and CDR2 SYGVKD. V dropped 4 bases and J dropped 6 bases, with 19 bases sitting between them. This CDR3 has 15 amino acids. CDR3 in amino acids: CAISGGSQGWAEQYF. CDR3 DNA sequence: TGTGCCATCAGTGGGGGGTCACAGGGATGGGCCGAGCAGTACTTC.

V and J are TRBV30 and TRBJ1-2; possibly TRBD1 for D (5 bases). Trimming shortened V by 5 bases and J by 5 bases, and 12 bases separated the two germline ends. This CDR3 comprises 12 residues. In germline, CDR1 is GTSNPN, CDR2 SVGIG (reference sequence). The CDR3 nucleotides are TGTGCCTGGTCCCAAGGGGAATATGGCTACACCTTC. This sequence encodes CAWSQGEYGYTF. The variable domain in full, completed from reference TRBV30 and TRBJ1-2, reads SQTIHQWPATLVQPVGSPLSLECTVEGTSNPNLYWYRQAAGRGLQLLFYSVGIGQISSEVPQNLSASRPQDRQFILSSKKLLLSDSGFYLCAWSQGEYGYTFGSGTRLTVV.

The rearrangement links TRBV4-3 to TRBJ2-7; a possible D gene is TRBD2 (5 bases). CDR1 is LGHNA, CDR2 YSLEER, per germline. V gave up 1 base and J gave up 0 bases, with 7 bases separating them. The CDR3 runs 14 residues. This CDR3 is CASSQAEVSYEQYF. CDR3 DNA sequence: TGCGCCAGCAGCCAAGCGGAGGTCTCCTACGAGCAGTACTTC.

The chain employs TRBV10-2 and TRBJ2-3; no clear D. The CDR3 contains 16 residues. V dropped 0 bases and J dropped 5 bases, with 15 bases sitting between them. Germline CDR1 WSHSY, CDR2 SAAADI. In nucleotides, the CDR3 is TGCGCCAGCAGTGAGTCGCCTAGTTGGAGCGTAGATACGCAGTATTTT. This translates into CASSESPSWSVDTQYF.

CDR3 region: CAWSEFLGLSEKLFF. The CDR3 DNA is TGTGCCTGGAGTGAGTTTTTGGGGCTTAGCGAAAAACTGTTTTTT. J is TRBJ1-4 and V is TRBV30; D is possibly TRBD1 (5 bases). Trimming pared 1 base from V and 8 bases from J, leaving 17 bases between. Germline-derived CDR1 and CDR2 are GTSNPN and SVGIG (reference sequence). The length of the CDR3 is 15 residues.

The rearrangement joins TRBV6-1 to TRBJ2-1; 8 bases line up with TRBD1. Trimming at V came to 3 bases and at J to 2 bases, leaving 9 bases not matched to a gene. The CDR3 spans 17 residues. CDR1 MNHNS and CDR2 SASEGT come from the germline V gene. This chain's CDR3 is CASSEARTGRTYNEQFF. The CDR3 bases are TGTGCCAGCAGTGAGGCTCGGACAGGGAGGACCTACAATGAGCAGTTCTTC.

This chain joins TRBV11-2 and TRBJ2-1, with 7 bases aligning to TRBD1. The CDR3 consists of 15 residues. The junction had 3 bases not matched to a gene; V was cut back by 4 bases and J by 0 bases. Germline V gives CDR1 SGHAT, CDR2 FQNNGV. The CDR3 sequence: CASSSDRNSYNEQFF. DNA of the CDR3: TGTGCCAGCAGCTCGGACAGGAACTCCTACAATGAGCAGTTCTTC.

The chain couples TRBV19 to TRBJ1-1; D unclear. CDR3 length: 13 amino acids. Germline CDR1 is LNHDA and CDR2 is SQIVND (reference sequence). Trimming shortened V by 3 bases and J by 2 bases, and 7 bases separated the two germline ends. CDR3 region: CASSIIKNTEAFF. CDR3 nucleotide sequence: TGTGCCAGTAGTATTATTAAAAACACTGAAGCTTTCTTT.

The rearrangement links TRBV7-6 to TRBJ2-2; 8 nucleotides align to TRBD2. V was pared by 5 bases and J by 4 bases, with 9 bases of the junction left unmatched. CDR1 and CDR2 from the germline V gene are SGHVS and FNYEAQ. The CDR3 is made up of 16 amino acids. The CDR3 protein is CASSRIAGTTTGELFF. CDR3 coding DNA: TGTGCCAGCAGCCGCATAGCGGGGACGACCACCGGGGAGCTGTTTTTT.

This rearrangement joins TRBV6-1 to TRBJ2-3; TRBD1 matches 7 bases. The CDR3 is 17 amino acids. Germline V lookup: CDR1 MNHNS, CDR2 SASEGT. V gave up 4 bases and J gave up 2 bases; unmatched junction bases: 12. The CDR3 bases are TGTGCCAGCAGTGGCCCGACAGGGTACCCCCCCACAGATACGCAGTATTTT. It yields the protein CASSGPTGYPPTDTQYF.

The chain is built from TRBV7-9 and TRBJ2-3; maybe TRBD2 (5 bases). Germline assignment: CDR1 SEHNR and CDR2 FQNEAQ (reference sequence). The CDR3 has 15 residues. Trimming removed 1 base at V and 4 bases at J, with 12 bases between. The CDR3 region has the DNA TGTGCCAGCAGCTTAGGGTCGCGGGCGTCAGATACGCAGTATTTT. Translating gives CASSLGSRASDTQYF.

The gene calls are TRBV4-1 and TRBJ2-5, with 9 bases that match TRBD1. V gave up 3 bases and J gave up 5 bases; unmatched junction bases: 4. The CDR3 is made up of 14 amino acids. Germline loops: CDR1 MGHRA, CDR2 YSYEKL. In DNA, the CDR3 is TGCGCCAGCAGCCATTGGACAGGGGAGGAGACCCAGTACTTC. This translates into CASSHWTGEETQYF.